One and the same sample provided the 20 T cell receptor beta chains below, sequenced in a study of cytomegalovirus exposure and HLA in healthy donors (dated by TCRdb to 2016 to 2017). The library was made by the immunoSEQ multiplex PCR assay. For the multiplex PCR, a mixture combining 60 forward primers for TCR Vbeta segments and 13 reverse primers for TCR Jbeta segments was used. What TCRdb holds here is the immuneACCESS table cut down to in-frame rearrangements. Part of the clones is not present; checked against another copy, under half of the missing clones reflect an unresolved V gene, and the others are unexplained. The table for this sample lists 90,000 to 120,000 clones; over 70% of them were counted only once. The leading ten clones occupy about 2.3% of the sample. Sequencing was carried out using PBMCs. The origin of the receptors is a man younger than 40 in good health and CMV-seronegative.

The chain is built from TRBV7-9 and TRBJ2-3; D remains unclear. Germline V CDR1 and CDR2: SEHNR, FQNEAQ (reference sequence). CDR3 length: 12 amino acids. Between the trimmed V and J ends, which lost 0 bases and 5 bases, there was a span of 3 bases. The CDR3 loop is CASSLALDTQYF. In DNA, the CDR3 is TGTGCCAGCAGCTTAGCTCTAGATACGCAGTATTTT.

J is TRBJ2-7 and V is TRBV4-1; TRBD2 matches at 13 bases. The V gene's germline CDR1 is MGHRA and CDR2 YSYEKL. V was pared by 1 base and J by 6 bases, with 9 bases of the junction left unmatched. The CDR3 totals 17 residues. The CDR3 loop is CASSQVPLLAGGVEQYF. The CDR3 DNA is TGCGCCAGCAGCCAAGTGCCCCTACTAGCGGGAGGGGTCGAGCAGTACTTC.

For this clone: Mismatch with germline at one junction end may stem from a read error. CDR3 sequence: CASSFGKNTEAFF. Here the CDR3 DNA reads TGTGCTAGCAGCTTCGGGAAGAACACTGAAGCTTTCTTT. The chain carries TRBV7-7 and TRBJ1-1; no clear D gene. Germline V lookup: CDR1 SSHAT, CDR2 FNYEAQ (reference sequence). The CDR3 is 13 amino acids.

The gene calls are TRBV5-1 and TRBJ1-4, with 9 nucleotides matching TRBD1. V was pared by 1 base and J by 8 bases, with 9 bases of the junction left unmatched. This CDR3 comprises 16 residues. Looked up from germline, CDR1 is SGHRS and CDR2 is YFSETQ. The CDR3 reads CASSLSPGTGWEKLFF. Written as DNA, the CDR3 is TGCGCCAGCAGCTTGTCTCCCGGGACAGGGTGGGAAAAACTGTTTTTT.

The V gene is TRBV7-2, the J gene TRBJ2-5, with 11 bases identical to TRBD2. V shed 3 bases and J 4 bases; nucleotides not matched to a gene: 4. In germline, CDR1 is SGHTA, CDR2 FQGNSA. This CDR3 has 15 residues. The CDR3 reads CASSFSGGAGETQYF. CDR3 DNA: TGTGCCAGCAGCTTTAGCGGGGGGGCCGGAGAGACCCAGTACTTC.

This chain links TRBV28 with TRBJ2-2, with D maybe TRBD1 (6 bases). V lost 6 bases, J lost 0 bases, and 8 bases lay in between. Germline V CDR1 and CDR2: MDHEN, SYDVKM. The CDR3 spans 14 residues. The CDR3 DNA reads TGTGCCAGCAGCCAGGGGACGAACACCGGGGAGCTGTTTTTT. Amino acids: CASSQGTNTGELFF.

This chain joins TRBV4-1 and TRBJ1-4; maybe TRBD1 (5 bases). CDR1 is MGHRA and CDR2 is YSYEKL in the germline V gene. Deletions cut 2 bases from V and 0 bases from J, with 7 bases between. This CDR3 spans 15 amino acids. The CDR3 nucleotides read TGCGCCAGCAGCCAACAGACAGCAACTAATGAAAAACTGTTTTTT. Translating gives CASSQQTATNEKLFF.

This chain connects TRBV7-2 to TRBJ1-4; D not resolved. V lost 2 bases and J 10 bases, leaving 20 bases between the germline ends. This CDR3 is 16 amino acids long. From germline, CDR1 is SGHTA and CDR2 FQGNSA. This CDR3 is CASSLSGPGLIGKLFF. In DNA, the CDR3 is TGTGCCAGCAGCTTATCGGGTCCCGGACTCATTGGAAAACTGTTTTTT.

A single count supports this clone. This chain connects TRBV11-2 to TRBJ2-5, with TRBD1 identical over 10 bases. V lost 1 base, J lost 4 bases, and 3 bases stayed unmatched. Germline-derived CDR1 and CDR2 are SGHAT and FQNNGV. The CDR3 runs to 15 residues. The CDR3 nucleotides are TGTGCCAGCAGCTTAGGGACAGGGGGTGGAGAGACCCAGTACTTC. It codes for CASSLGTGGGETQYF.

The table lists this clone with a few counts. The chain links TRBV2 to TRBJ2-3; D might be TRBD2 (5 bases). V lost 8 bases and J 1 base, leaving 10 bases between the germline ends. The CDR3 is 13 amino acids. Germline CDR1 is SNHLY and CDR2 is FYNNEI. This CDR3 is CASGGSRTDTQYF. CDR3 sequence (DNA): TGTGCCAGCGGCGGGTCTCGCACAGATACGCAGTATTTT.

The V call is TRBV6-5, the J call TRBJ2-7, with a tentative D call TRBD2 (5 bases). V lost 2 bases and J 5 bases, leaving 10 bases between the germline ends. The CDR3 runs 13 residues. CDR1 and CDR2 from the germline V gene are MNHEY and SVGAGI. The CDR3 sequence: CASSYAGLDEQYF. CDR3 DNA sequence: TGTGCCAGCAGTTACGCGGGTCTGGACGAGCAGTACTTC.

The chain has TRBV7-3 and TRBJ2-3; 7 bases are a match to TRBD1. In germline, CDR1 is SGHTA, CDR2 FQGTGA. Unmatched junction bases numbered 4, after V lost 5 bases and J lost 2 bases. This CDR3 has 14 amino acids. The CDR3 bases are TGTGCCAGCAGCAAGGGACAGTACACAGATACGCAGTATTTT. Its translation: CASSKGQYTDTQYF.

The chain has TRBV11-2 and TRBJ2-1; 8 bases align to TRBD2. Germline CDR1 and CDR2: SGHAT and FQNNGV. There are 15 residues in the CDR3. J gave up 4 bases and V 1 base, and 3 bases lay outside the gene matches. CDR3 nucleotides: TGTGCCAGCAGCTTAGCGGGGGGGCGGTACAATGAGCAGTTCTTC. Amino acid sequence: CASSLAGGRYNEQFF.

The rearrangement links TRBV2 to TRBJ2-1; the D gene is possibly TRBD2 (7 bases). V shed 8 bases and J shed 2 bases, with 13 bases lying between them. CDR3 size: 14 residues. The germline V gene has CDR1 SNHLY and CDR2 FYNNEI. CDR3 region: CASPRGGTYNEQFF. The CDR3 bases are TGTGCCAGCCCTAGGGGGGGGACCTACAATGAGCAGTTCTTC.

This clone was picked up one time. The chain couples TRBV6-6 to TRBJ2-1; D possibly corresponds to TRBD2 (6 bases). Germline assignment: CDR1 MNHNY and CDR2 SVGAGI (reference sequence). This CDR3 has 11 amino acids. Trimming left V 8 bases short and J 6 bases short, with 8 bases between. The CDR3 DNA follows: TGTGCCAGCCAGGGACTCAATGAGCAGTTCTTC. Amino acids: CASQGLNEQFF.

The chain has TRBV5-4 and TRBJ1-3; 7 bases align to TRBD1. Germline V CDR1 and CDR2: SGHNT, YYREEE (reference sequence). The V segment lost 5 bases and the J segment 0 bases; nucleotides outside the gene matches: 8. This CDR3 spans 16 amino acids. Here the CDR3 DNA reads TGTGCCAGCAGTCCGGGACAGCGACTCTCTGGAAACACCATATATTTT. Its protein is CASSPGQRLSGNTIYF.

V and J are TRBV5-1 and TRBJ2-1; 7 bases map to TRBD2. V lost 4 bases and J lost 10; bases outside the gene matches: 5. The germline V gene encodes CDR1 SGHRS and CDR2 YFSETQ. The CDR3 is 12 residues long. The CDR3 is CASSLGEGEQFF. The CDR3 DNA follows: TGCGCCAGCAGCCTGGGGGAGGGAGAGCAGTTCTTC.

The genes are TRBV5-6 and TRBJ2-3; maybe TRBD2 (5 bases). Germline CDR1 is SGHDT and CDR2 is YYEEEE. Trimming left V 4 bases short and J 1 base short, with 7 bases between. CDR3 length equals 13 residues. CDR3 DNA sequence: TGTGCCAGCAGCCCCGGGGGCACAGATACGCAGTATTTT. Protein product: CASSPGGTDTQYF.

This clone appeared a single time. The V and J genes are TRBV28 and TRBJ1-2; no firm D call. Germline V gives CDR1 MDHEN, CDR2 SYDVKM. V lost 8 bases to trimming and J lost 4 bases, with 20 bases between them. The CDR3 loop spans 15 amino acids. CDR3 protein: CASSSTGLVGYGYTF. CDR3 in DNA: TGTGCCAGCTCATCCACGGGGTTGGTGGGCTATGGCTACACCTTC.

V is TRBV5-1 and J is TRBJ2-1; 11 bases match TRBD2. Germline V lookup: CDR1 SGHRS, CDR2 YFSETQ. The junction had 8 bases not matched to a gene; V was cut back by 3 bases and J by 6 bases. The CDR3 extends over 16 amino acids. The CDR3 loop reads CASSYITGTSGNEQFF. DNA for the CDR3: TGCGCCAGCAGCTATATAACCGGGACTAGCGGCAATGAGCAGTTCTTC.